The source of this T cell receptor beta chain is a study of metastatic and nonmetastatic thyroid tumors. In the study overall: For malignant and benign thyroid patients, tumor or nodule tissue and blood were the sources whose repertoires were compared.

Study-level findings and limits: As reported, TCR beta diversity in blood and tumor was significantly higher in malignant thyroid tumors than in benign nodules.

In the original analysis: The authors used CDR3 differences across clinicopathological groups to build a distant-metastasis classifier for papillary thyroid cancer. MiXCR reprocessed the PCR reads for TCRdb. Here the V and J calls rest on TCRdb's processing, not on the authors' analysis. This table holds around 19,000 clones, approximately 16% found once. This clone was recorded many times. The antigen is not known. Trimming removed 4 bases from V and 0 bases from J, with 10 bases in between. The CDR3 length is 14 residues. The V gene's germline CDR1 is SGHRS and CDR2 YFSETQ. No patient had received any treatment before thyroid surgery.

The clonotype comes from a female donor with papillary thyroid cancer or a benign thyroid nodule (not recorded which). Some clones in this sample may be carry-over from other donors' samples. The genes are TRBV5-1 and TRBJ1-1; the D is unclear. Source material: tumor tissue. CDR3 sequence reads: CASSGELMNTEAFF. In DNA, the CDR3 is TGCGCCAGCAGCGGAGAGCTAATGAACACTGAAGCTTTCTTT.